These 11 T cell receptor beta chains originate from one sample sequenced in a study of blood T cell repertoires in COVID-19. TCRdb's copy holds only in-frame clones and misses some; the assay was immunoSEQ multiplex PCR. The sample consists of around 250,000 clones, roughly nine tenths of them appearing once. The sample taken for sequencing was PBMCs or T cells enriched from blood (not recorded which). The receptor set was obtained from a human donor in a cohort exposed to, infected with or recovered from COVID-19 (not recorded which). The donor label of this sample is uncertain.

The rearrangement joins TRBV7-3 to TRBJ2-3; 9 bases line up with TRBD1. The CDR3 totals 16 residues. The germline CDR1 and CDR2 sequences are SGHTA and FQGTGA. J gave up 4 bases and V 6 bases, and 11 bases lay outside the gene matches. The DNA for the CDR3 is TGTGCCAGCAGTCAAAAGGGGGACAGGGACGCAGATACGCAGTATTTT. The encoded protein is CASSQKGDRDADTQYF.

The rearrangement uses TRBV18 and TRBJ2-5; D unclear. V shed 3 bases and J shed 3 bases, with 8 bases lying between them. Per the germline V gene, CDR1 is KGHSH and CDR2 is LQKENI. The CDR3 has 13 residues. The CDR3 reads CASSPGPEETQYF. CDR3 DNA sequence: TGTGCCAGCTCACCGGGCCCTGAAGAGACCCAGTACTTC.

This clone was seen once. This sequence joins TRBV29-1 and TRBJ1-1, with TRBD1 as a possible D gene (6 bases). Trimming cost V 4 bases and J 3 bases, with 9 bases left between them. The CDR3 sequence is 12 residues long. CDR1 is SQVTM and CDR2 is ANQGSEA in the germline V gene. The CDR3 loop reads CSVVDSDTEAFF. CDR3 sequence (DNA): TGCAGCGTTGTGGACAGTGACACTGAAGCTTTCTTT.

This chain links TRBV7-9 with TRBJ2-3, with no clear D. Deletions cut 1 base from V and 0 bases from J, with 5 bases between. CDR3 size: 14 residues. Germline CDR1 and CDR2: SEHNR and FQNEAQ (reference sequence). The CDR3 nucleotides read TGTGCCAGCAGCTTAGGACTTAGCACAGATACGCAGTATTTT. Translated, it gives CASSLGLSTDTQYF.

The chain is built from TRBV19 and TRBJ1-1; D may be TRBD1 (5 bases). V was shortened by 7 bases and J by 4 bases, with 13 bases between the two germline ends. This CDR3 contains 13 residues. Germline CDR1 and CDR2: LNHDA and SQIVND (reference sequence). The CDR3 is CASIIGGGTEAFF. The CDR3 region has the DNA TGTGCCAGTATAATTGGGGGGGGCACTGAAGCTTTCTTT.

This clone was counted a single time. This chain links TRBV7-2 with TRBJ1-1; the D gene is possibly TRBD1 (5 bases). The CDR3 length is 14 residues. Germline V gene sequence: CDR1 SGHTA, CDR2 FQGNSA. Trimming removed 7 bases at V and 0 bases at J, with 12 bases between. The CDR3 protein is CASKSQDMNTEAFF. The CDR3 DNA reads as TGTGCCAGCAAATCACAGGACATGAACACTGAAGCTTTCTTT. The whole variable domain, remainder taken from reference TRBV7-2 and TRBJ1-1, is GAGVSQSPSNKVTEKGKDVELRCDPISGHTALYWYRQSLGQGLEFLIYFQGNSAPDKSGLPSDRFSAERTGGSVSTLTIQRTQQEDSAVYLCASKSQDMNTEAFFGQGTRLTVV.

This clone was recorded a few times. J is TRBJ1-5 and V is TRBV6-5; D might be TRBD1 (6 bases). The germline V gene encodes CDR1 MNHEY and CDR2 SVGAGI. CDR3 length: 15 amino acids. V was trimmed by 0 bases and J by 5 bases, leaving 11 bases between them. CDR3: CASSYSRGGDQPQHF. The DNA for the CDR3 is TGTGCCAGCAGTTACTCCAGGGGAGGGGATCAGCCCCAGCATTTT.

The V call is TRBV30, the J call TRBJ1-2; 10 nucleotides align to TRBD1. This CDR3 contains 13 residues. Losses at the gene ends were 1 base for V and 6 bases for J; bases not matched to a gene: 2. Germline V gives CDR1 GTSNPN, CDR2 SVGIG (reference sequence). The CDR3 nucleotides read TGTGCCTGGAGTGCCGGGACAGGGGATGGCTACACCTTC. This translates into CAWSAGTGDGYTF.

This clone came up a few times. The rearrangement uses TRBV4-1 and TRBJ2-6; perhaps TRBD2 as D (6 bases). Germline V gene data show CDR1 as MGHRA and CDR2 as YSYEKL. The CDR3 runs 16 residues. Trimming removed 0 bases at V and 5 bases at J, with 11 bases between. The CDR3, as DNA: TGCGCCAGCAGCCAAGACAGGGCGGGGTGGGCCAACGTCCTGACTTTC. As protein: CASSQDRAGWANVLTF.

CDR3 nucleotide sequence: TGCGCCAGCAGCTTGGGACTAGCGGGGGGGCAAGAGACCCAGTACTTC. Residues: CASSLGLAGGQETQYF. J is TRBJ2-5 and V is TRBV5-1, with TRBD2 matching 14 bases. This CDR3 contains 16 residues. Germline loops: CDR1 SGHRS, CDR2 YFSETQ. V gave up 0 bases and J gave up 2 bases; unmatched junction bases: 0.

Notes on this clone: The same CDR3 is also encoded by other DNA sequences in this sample. CDR3 coding DNA: TGTGCCAGCAGTCGTGACAGAAGCAATCAGCCCCAGCATTTT. Translated, it gives CASSRDRSNQPQHF. The chain carries TRBV6-5 and TRBJ1-5, with D perhaps TRBD1 (5 bases). V dropped 5 bases and J dropped 1 base, with 9 bases sitting between them. CDR1 and CDR2 from the germline V gene are MNHEY and SVGAGI. This CDR3 spans 14 amino acids.